Below are 25 T cell receptor beta chains sequenced from a single sample in a study of T cells expressing NK-cell markers (TCRdb year 2020). Library method: 5' RACE. TCRdb records Illumina HiSeq 2000 as the sequencer. Reprocessed by TCRdb, the reads give a single entry per CDR3 protein sequence, without DNA. The table kept for this sample lists 350,000 to 500,000 distinct CDR3 sequences. Roughly 7.2% of the sample lies in the top ten. Sequencing was done on a sample of blood T cells: a sorted CD56 or NKG2C T cell subset, CD4+ or CD8+ T cells, or bulk PBMC T cells (not recorded which). Every receptor here comes from a woman aged 18-70 years in good health.

The CDR3 reads CSATGTALNSPLHF. The chain carries TRBV20-1 and TRBJ1-6; there is no DNA to check the TCRdb D call of TRBD1. Germline V gene lookup returns CDR1 DFQATT and CDR2 SNEGSKA (reference sequence). The CDR3 consists of 14 residues.

This chain joins TRBV6-5 and TRBJ2-7; the TCRdb call, TRBD2, lacks DNA for checking. CDR1 and CDR2 from the germline V gene are MNHEY and SVGAGI. The CDR3 has 16 amino acids. The CDR3 spells CASSYGGTSASYEQYF.

This chain connects TRBV7-2 to TRBJ1-2; no DNA is available, so the TRBD1 call from TCRdb remains unchecked. CDR1 and CDR2 (germline): SGHTA, FQGNSA. The CDR3 extends over 13 amino acids. The CDR3: CASSPGGSYGYTF.

V gene TRBV3-1 combines with J gene TRBJ2-5. Germline V gene data show CDR1 as LGHDT and CDR2 as YNNKEL (reference sequence). The length of the CDR3 is 12 residues. Here the CDR3 reads CASSILEETQYF.

The chain couples TRBV5-1 to TRBJ2-2; the TRBD2 assignment by TCRdb is unverifiable without DNA. CDR1 is SGHRS, CDR2 YFSETQ, per germline. The CDR3 has 16 amino acids. The CDR3 is CASSLIWETNTGELFF. Full variable domain (outside the CDR3, taken from reference TRBV5-1 and TRBJ2-2): KAGVTQTPRYLIKTRGQQVTLSCSPISGHRSVSWYQQTPGQGLQFLFEYFSETQRNKGNFPGRFSGRQFSNSRSEMNVSTLELGDSALYLCASSLIWETNTGELFFGEGSRLTVL.

The gene calls are TRBV4-3 and TRBJ2-1; TCRdb proposes TRBD1, but this gene call is untestable without DNA. Germline V gene lookup returns CDR1 LGHNA and CDR2 YSLEER. The CDR3 length is 16 residues. The CDR3 here is CASSQQQGGRQTEQFF.

The chain recombines TRBV20-1 with TRBJ2-2; without DNA, the TCRdb call of TRBD2 cannot be checked. From germline, CDR1 is DFQATT and CDR2 SNEGSKA (reference sequence). The CDR3 spans 17 residues. The CDR3 reads CSAKHPGLAAQTGELFF.

V and J are TRBV12-3 or TRBV12-4 and TRBJ2-3; as DNA is missing, the TRBD1 call by TCRdb cannot be tested. The CDR3 contains 13 residues. This CDR3 is CASGTPNTDTQYF.

The V and J genes are TRBV6-2 or TRBV6-3 and TRBJ2-1. CDR1 and CDR2 (germline): MNHEY, SVGEGT. CDR3 length: 12 residues. CDR3 residues: CASSIQDNEQFF.

The V gene is TRBV7-9, the J gene TRBJ2-3. This CDR3 is 17 amino acids long. Germline-derived CDR1 and CDR2 are SEHNR and FQNEAQ (reference sequence). This chain's CDR3 is CASIRIDSADSTDTQYF.

The CDR3 is CASRERRGGTEAFF. This chain joins TRBV6-1 and TRBJ1-1. The CDR3 runs 14 residues. Germline assignment: CDR1 MNHNS and CDR2 SASEGT.

The chain combines TRBV5-4 with TRBJ1-1; TCRdb indicates TRBD1, and absent DNA this call remains unverified. The CDR3 is 14 residues long. Germline lookup yields CDR1 SGHNT and CDR2 YYREEE (reference sequence). CDR3 amino acids: CASSLGRGGTEAFF.

The chain couples TRBV2 to TRBJ2-2. Looked up from germline, CDR1 is SNHLY and CDR2 is FYNNEI. The CDR3 contains 14 residues. The CDR3 is CASRSSANTGELFF.

This chain joins TRBV20-1 and TRBJ2-5. This CDR3 spans 12 amino acids. Looked up from germline, CDR1 is DFQATT and CDR2 is SNEGSKA (reference sequence). The CDR3 sequence: CSAYMKGETQYF.

The gene calls are TRBV4-2 and TRBJ1-4. Germline V lookup: CDR1 LGHNA, CDR2 YNFKEQ. CDR3 length equals 12 residues. CDR3 loop: CASSQESEKLFF.

This chain joins TRBV15 and TRBJ1-5. This CDR3 is 15 amino acids long. The germline V gene has CDR1 LNHNV and CDR2 YYDKDF (reference sequence). The CDR3 reads CATTKSGSSGQPQHF. Drawing the rest from reference TRBV15 and TRBJ1-5, the complete variable domain is DAMVIQNPRYQVTQFGKPVTLSCSQTLNHNVMYWYQQKSSQAPKLLFHYYDKDFNNEADTPDNFQSRRPNTSFCFLDIRSPGLGDTAMYLCATTKSGSSGQPQHFGDGTRLSIL.

V is TRBV7-2 and J is TRBJ2-1. The germline gives CDR1 SGHTA, CDR2 FQGNSA. There are 11 residues in the CDR3. CDR3 loop: CASRLTNEQFF.

The chain carries TRBV5-6 and TRBJ1-6; TCRdb's D call of TRBD1 is untestable without DNA. The CDR3 covers 15 residues. CDR1 and CDR2 from the germline V gene are SGHDT and YYEEEE. CDR3 region: CASSLTGVVNSPLHF.

The J gene is TRBJ2-1, the V gene TRBV10-1; as DNA is missing, the TRBD1 call by TCRdb cannot be tested. Germline V gene sequence: CDR1 WNHNN, CDR2 SYGVQD (reference sequence). The CDR3 loop spans 16 amino acids. The CDR3 protein is CASSEGRGGAFGEQFF.

V and J are TRBV5-6 and TRBJ1-2; TCRdb's D gene call, TRBD1, goes unchecked for lack of DNA. The germline V gene has CDR1 SGHDT and CDR2 YYEEEE. The CDR3 contains 17 residues. The CDR3 loop is CASSFSWTGQGGYGYTF.

This chain connects TRBV9 to TRBJ2-2. CDR1 and CDR2 (germline): SGDLS, YYNGEE. CDR3 length: 15 residues. The CDR3 sequence: CASSTNPTDTGELFF.

This chain uses TRBV3-1 with TRBJ1-2; absent DNA, TCRdb's TRBD1 call cannot be checked. Germline lookup yields CDR1 LGHDT and CDR2 YNNKEL (reference sequence). The CDR3 extends over 15 amino acids. This CDR3 is CASSHLLQGNYGYTF.

This chain links TRBV29-1 with TRBJ2-6. The CDR3 extends over 12 amino acids. Germline V gene data show CDR1 as SQVTM and CDR2 as ANQGSEA. The CDR3 loop reads CSVPSGANVLTF.

The chain employs TRBV18 and TRBJ1-2; TCRdb's D call of TRBD1 is untestable without DNA. The germline gives CDR1 KGHSH, CDR2 LQKENI. The CDR3 has 14 amino acids. CDR3 amino acids: CASSPWTGPIGYTF.

This chain's CDR3 is CASIRLAGGPINEQFF. The genes are TRBV6-1 and TRBJ2-1; TCRdb names TRBD2, which stays unverified in the absence of DNA. Germline lookup yields CDR1 MNHNS and CDR2 SASEGT. This CDR3 comprises 16 residues.